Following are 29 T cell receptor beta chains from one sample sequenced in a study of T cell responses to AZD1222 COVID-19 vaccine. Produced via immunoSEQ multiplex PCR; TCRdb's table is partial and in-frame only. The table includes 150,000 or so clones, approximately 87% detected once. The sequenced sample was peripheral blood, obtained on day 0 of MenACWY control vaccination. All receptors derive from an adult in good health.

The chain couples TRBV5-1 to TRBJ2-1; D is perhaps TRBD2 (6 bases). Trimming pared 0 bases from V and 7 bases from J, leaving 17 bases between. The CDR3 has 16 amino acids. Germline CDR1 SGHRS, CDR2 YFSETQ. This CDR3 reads CASSLGGSGGINEQFF. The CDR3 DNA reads TGCGCCAGCAGCTTGGGTGGTTCGGGCGGGATTAATGAGCAGTTCTTC.

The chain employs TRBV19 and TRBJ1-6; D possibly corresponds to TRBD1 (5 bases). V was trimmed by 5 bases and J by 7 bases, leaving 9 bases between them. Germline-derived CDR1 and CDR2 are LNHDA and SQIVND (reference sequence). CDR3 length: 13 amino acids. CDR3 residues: CASSVGGNSPLHF. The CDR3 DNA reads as TGTGCCAGTAGTGTCGGGGGGAATTCACCCCTCCACTTT.

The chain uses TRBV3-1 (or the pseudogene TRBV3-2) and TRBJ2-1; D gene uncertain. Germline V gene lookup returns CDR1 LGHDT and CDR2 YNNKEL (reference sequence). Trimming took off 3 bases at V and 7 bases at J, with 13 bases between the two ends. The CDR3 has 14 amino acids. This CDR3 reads CASSHGPAMNEQFF. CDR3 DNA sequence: TGTGCCAGCAGCCACGGCCCAGCCATGAATGAGCAGTTCTTC.

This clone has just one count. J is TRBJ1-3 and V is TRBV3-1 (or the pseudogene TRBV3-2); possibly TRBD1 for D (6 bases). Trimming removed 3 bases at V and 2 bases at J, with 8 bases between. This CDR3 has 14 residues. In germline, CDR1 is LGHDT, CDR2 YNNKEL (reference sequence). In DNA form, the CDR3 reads TGTGCCAGCAGCCATCCAGGGGCTGGAAACACCATATATTTT. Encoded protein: CASSHPGAGNTIYF.

Written as DNA, the CDR3 is TGTGCCAGCAGTGAATGGCTAGCGGGCAGCACAGATACGCAGTATTTT. Translated: CASSEWLAGSTDTQYF. V usage is TRBV25-1 and J usage is TRBJ2-3; TRBD2 matches 8 bases. The germline CDR1 and CDR2 sequences are MGHDK and SYGVNS. The CDR3 sequence is 16 residues long. V lost 1 base to trimming and J lost 0 bases; unmatched junction nucleotides: 3.

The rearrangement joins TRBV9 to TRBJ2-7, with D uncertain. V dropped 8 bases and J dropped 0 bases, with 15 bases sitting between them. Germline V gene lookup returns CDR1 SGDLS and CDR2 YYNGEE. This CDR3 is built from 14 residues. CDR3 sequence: CASAAQAASYEQYF. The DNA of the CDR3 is TGTGCCAGTGCCGCTCAGGCCGCCTCCTACGAGCAGTACTTC.

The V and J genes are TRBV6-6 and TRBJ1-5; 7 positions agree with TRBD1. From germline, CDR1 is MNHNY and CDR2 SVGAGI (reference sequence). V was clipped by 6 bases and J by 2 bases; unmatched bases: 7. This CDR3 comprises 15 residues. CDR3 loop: CASSRQGWGNQPQHF. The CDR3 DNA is TGTGCCAGCAGCCGACAGGGCTGGGGCAATCAGCCCCAGCATTTT.

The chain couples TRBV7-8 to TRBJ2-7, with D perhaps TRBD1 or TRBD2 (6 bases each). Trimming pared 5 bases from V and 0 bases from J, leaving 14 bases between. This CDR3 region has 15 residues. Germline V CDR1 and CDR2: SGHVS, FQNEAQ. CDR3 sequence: CASSRVGGSSYEQYF. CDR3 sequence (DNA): TGTGCCAGCAGCCGAGTAGGGGGGTCCTCCTACGAGCAGTACTTC.

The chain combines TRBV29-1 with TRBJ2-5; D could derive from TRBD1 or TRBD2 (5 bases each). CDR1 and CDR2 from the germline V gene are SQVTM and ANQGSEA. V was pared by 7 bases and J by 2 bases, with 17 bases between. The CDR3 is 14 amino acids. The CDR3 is CSAPRDGAQETQYF. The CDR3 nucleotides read TGCAGCGCTCCCCGGGACGGAGCACAAGAGACCCAGTACTTC.

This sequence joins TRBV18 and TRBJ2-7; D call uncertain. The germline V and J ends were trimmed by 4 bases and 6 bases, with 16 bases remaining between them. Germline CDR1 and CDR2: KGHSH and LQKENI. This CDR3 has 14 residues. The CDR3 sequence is CASSLTTQSSEQYF. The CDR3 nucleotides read TGTGCCAGCTCACTTACGACTCAGAGCTCCGAGCAGTACTTC.

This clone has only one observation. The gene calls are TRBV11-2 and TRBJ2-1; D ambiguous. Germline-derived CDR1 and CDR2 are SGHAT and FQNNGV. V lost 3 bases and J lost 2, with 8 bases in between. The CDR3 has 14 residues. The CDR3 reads CASSLSAAYNEQFF. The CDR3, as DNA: TGTGCCAGCAGCTTGAGCGCGGCCTACAATGAGCAGTTCTTC.

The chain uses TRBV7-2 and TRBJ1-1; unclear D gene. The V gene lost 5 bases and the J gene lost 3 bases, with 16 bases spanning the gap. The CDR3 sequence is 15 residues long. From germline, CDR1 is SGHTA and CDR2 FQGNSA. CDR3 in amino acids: CASSPSSGLHTEAFF. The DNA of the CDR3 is TGTGCCAGCAGCCCTAGCTCTGGGCTGCACACTGAAGCTTTCTTT.

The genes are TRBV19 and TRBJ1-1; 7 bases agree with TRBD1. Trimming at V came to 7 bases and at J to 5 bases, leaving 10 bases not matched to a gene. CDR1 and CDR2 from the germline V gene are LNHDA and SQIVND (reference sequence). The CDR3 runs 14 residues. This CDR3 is CASNSDRESTEAFF. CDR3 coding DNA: TGTGCCAGTAACTCTGACAGGGAATCAACTGAAGCTTTCTTT.

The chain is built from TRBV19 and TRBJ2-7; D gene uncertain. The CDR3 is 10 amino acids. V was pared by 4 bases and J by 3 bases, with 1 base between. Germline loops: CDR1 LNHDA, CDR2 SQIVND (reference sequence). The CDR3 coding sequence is TGTGCCAGTAGTAACTACGAGCAGTACTTC. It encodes CASSNYEQYF.

CDR3 sequence: CASVREGVGYTF. Written as DNA, the CDR3 is TGTGCCAGTGTAAGGGAGGGGGTTGGCTACACCTTC. The rearrangement links TRBV9 to TRBJ1-2; D is perhaps TRBD1 (6 bases). This CDR3 spans 12 amino acids. Trimming removed 8 bases from V and 7 bases from J, with 15 bases in between. Germline V gene sequence: CDR1 SGDLS, CDR2 YYNGEE. The full variable domain, rest sourced from reference TRBV9 and TRBJ1-2, is DSGVTQTPKHLITATGQRVTLRCSPRSGDLSVYWYQQSLDQGLQFLIQYYNGEERAKGNILERFSAQQFPDLHSELNLSSLELGDSALYFCASVREGVGYTFGSGTRLTVV.

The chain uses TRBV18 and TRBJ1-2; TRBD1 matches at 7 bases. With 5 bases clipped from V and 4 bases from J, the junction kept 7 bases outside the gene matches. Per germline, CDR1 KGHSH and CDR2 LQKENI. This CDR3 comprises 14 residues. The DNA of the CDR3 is TGTGCCAGCTCAGGCCAGACAGGGAGCTATGGCTACACCTTC. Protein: CASSGQTGSYGYTF.

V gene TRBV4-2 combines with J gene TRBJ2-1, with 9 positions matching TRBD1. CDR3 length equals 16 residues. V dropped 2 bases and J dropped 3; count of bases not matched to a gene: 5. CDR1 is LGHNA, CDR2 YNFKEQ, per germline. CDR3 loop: CASSQTGQGNYNEQFF. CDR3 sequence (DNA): TGTGCCAGCAGCCAAACGGGACAGGGTAACTACAATGAGCAGTTCTTC.

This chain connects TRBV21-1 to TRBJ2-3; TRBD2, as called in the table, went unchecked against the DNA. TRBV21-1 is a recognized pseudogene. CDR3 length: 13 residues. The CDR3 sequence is CAPIAAVTDTQYF. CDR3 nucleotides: TGTGCACCGATAGCGGCTGTCACAGATACGCAGTATTTT.

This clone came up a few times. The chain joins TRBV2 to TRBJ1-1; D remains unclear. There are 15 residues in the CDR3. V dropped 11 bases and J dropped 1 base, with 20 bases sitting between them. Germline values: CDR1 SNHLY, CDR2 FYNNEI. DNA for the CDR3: TGTGCCGACTCGCCTTTGGTTGTATCGAACACTGAAGCTTTCTTT. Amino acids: CADSPLVVSNTEAFF.

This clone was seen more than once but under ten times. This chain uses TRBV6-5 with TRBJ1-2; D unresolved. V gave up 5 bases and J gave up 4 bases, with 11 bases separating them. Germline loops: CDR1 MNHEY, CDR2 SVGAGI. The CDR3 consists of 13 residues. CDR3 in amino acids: CASSPDAAYGYTF. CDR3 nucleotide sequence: TGTGCCAGCAGTCCCGACGCTGCCTATGGCTACACCTTC.

The CDR3 reads CASSQDRQRSSGRNEQFF. The CDR3 DNA reads TGTGCCAGCAGCCAAGATCGCCAGCGGTCTAGCGGTCGGAATGAGCAGTTCTTC. This rearrangement joins TRBV4-2 to TRBJ2-1; the match to TRBD2 covers 7 bases. This CDR3 spans 18 amino acids. Germline V gene lookup returns CDR1 LGHNA and CDR2 YNFKEQ. With 0 bases clipped from V and 7 bases from J, the junction kept 15 bases outside the gene matches.

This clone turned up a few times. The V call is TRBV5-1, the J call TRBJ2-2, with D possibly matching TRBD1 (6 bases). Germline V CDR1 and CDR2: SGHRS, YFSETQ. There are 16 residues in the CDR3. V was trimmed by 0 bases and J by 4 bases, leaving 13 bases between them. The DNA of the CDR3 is TGCGCCAGCAGCTTGGCACAGGGTTGGGCCACCGGGGAGCTGTTTTTT. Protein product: CASSLAQGWATGELFF.

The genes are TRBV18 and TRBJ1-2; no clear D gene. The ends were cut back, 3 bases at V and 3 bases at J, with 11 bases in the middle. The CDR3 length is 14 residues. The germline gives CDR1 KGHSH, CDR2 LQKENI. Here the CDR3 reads CASSPAADHYGYTF. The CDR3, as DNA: TGTGCCAGCTCACCCGCCGCAGATCACTATGGCTACACCTTC.

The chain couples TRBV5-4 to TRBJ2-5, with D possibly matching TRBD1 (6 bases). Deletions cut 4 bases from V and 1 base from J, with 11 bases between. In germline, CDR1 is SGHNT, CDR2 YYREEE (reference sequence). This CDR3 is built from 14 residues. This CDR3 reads CASSLGQIQETQYF. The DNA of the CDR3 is TGTGCCAGCAGCCTCGGACAGATCCAAGAGACCCAGTACTTC. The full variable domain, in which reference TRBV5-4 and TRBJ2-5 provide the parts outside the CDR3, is ETGVTQSPTHLIKTRGQQVTLRCSSQSGHNTVSWYQQALGQGPQFIFQYYREEENGRGNFPPRFSGLQFPNYSSELNVNALELDDSALYLCASSLGQIQETQYFGPGTRLLVL.

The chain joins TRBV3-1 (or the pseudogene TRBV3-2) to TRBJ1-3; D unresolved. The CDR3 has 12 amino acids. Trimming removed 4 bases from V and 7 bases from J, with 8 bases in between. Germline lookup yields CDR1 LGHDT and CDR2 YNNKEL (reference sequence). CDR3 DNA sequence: TGTGCCAGCAGCCCAACCGGCAACACCATATATTTT. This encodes CASSPTGNTIYF.

CDR3 DNA sequence: TGTGCCAGCAGCTTAGACAGGAACACTGAAGCTTTCTTT. Encoded protein: CASSLDRNTEAFF. The chain recombines TRBV7-2 with TRBJ1-1; D is unclear. CDR1 SGHTA and CDR2 FQGNSA come from the germline V gene. V dropped 1 base and J dropped 1 base, with 4 bases sitting between them. The CDR3 covers 13 residues.

CDR3 amino acids: CAISERQGGEQYF. DNA for the CDR3: TGTGCCATCAGTGAGCGACAGGGTGGGGAGCAGTACTTC. The chain has TRBV10-3 and TRBJ2-7; 7 bases match TRBD1. The length of the CDR3 is 13 residues. V lost 2 bases to trimming and J lost 7 bases; unmatched junction nucleotides: 5. CDR1 and CDR2 (germline): ENHRY, SYGVKD.

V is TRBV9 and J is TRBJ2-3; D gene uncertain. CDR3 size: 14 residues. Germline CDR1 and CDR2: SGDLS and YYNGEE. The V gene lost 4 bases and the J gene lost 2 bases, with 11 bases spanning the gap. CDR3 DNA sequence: TGTGCCAGCAGCCCTCGGGCTCACACAGATACGCAGTATTTT. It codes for CASSPRAHTDTQYF.

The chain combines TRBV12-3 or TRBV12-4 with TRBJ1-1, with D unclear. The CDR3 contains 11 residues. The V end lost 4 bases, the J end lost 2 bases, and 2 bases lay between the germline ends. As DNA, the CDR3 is TGTGCCAGCAGTTCCAACACTGAAGCTTTCTTT. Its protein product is CASSSNTEAFF.